The rows below give T cell receptor beta chains drawn from one sample of a study of T-cell reconstitution after alpha-beta-depleted transplantation in children. TCRdb fed the PCR reads into MiXCR, producing one record per CDR3 protein. This sample yields about 640,000 distinct CDR3 sequences, of which roughly 15% are seen a single time; approximately 1% belongs to the top ten. Sequenced material: PBMCs from the stem cell graft donor, taken from the stem cell graft. Every receptor here comes from a human donor who donated a stem cell graft to a child with acute myeloid leukemia. The CDR3 runs from the conserved cysteine through the conserved F or W. D genes are given only for firm matches. Clone size appears in some rows only: once, few, many, or a class for an expanded clone.

v_gene	j_gene	abundance	d_gene	CDR3aa	CDR3nt
TRBV27	TRBJ2-3	many	.	CASSLSWDTTDTQYF	TGTGCCAGCAGTTTATCCTGGGACACCACAGATACGCAGTATTTT
TRBV27	TRBJ2-5	.	TRBD2	CASSTRKRGRGETQYF	TGTGCCAGCAGCACCCGAAAGCGGGGGCGGGGGGAGACCCAGTACTTC
TRBV5-1	TRBJ2-1	.	TRBD2	CASSPGGISYNEQFF	TGCGCCAGCAGCCCGGGGGGGATCTCCTACAATGAGCAGTTCTTC
TRBV12-3/TRBV12-4	TRBJ1-4	few	TRBD1	CASSTGTVNEKLFF	TGTGCCAGCAGTACCGGGACAGTCAACGAAAAACTGTTTTTT
TRBV7-2	TRBJ2-4	many	.	CASSLSLNYIQYF	TGTGCCAGCAGCTTATCACTGAACTACATTCAGTACTTC
TRBV12-3/TRBV12-4	TRBJ1-3	few	.	CASRVSSGNTIYF	TGTGCCAGCAGGGTTAGCTCTGGAAACACCATATATTTT
TRBV20-1	TRBJ2-3	many	.	CSARTTTDTQYF	TGCAGTGCTAGAACCACAACAGATACGCAGTATTTT
TRBV5-5	TRBJ1-6	many	.	CASSLNAASPLHF	TGTGCCAGCAGCTTGAACGCAGCCTCACCCCTCCACTTT
TRBV6-5	TRBJ2-1	many	TRBD1	CASSLQGAEDNEQFF	TGTGCCAGCAGTTTACAGGGGGCAGAAGACAATGAGCAGTTCTTC
TRBV5-1	TRBJ2-3	many	TRBD2	CASSLAGGGAADTQYF	TGCGCCAGCAGCTTGGCCGGCGGGGGGGCAGCAGATACGCAGTATTTT
TRBV12-3/TRBV12-4	TRBJ1-2	.	TRBD1	CASSPAPTGGSSGYTF	TGTGCCAGCAGCCCTGCGCCGACAGGGGGATCCAGTGGCTACACCTTC
TRBV20-1	TRBJ2-3	many	TRBD2	CSAPRLAGITDTQYF	TGCAGTGCTCCCCGGCTAGCGGGCATCACAGATACGCAGTATTTT
TRBV4-1	TRBJ2-3	.	TRBD2	CASSQVIPRTSGGADTQYF	TGCGCCAGCAGCCAAGTTATACCAAGGACTAGCGGGGGGGCAGATACGCAGTATTTT
TRBV5-1	TRBJ2-5	.	TRBD1	CASSFGGQGTQETQYF	TGCGCCAGCAGCTTCGGGGGACAGGGGACCCAAGAGACCCAGTACTTC
TRBV5-5	TRBJ1-5	.	TRBD1	CASSLTGGWQPQHF	TGTGCCAGCAGCTTAACAGGGGGCTGGCAGCCCCAGCATTTT
TRBV7-2	TRBJ2-1	few	.	CASTWGSRRNEQFF	TGTGCCAGCACGTGGGGGTCCCGGAGGAATGAGCAGTTCTTC
TRBV29-1	TRBJ1-1	many	.	CSVLRVATRAEAFF	TGCAGCGTCCTAAGGGTCGCAACCCGAGCTGAAGCTTTCTTT
TRBV5-5	TRBJ2-1	many	.	CASSLLYGYNEQFF	TGTGCCAGCAGCTTGCTTTACGGGTACAATGAGCAGTTCTTC
TRBV10-3	TRBJ2-7	many	.	CAIGGATYEQYF	TGTGCCATCGGCGGGGCCACCTACGAGCAGTACTTC
TRBV7-8	TRBJ2-5	.	TRBD2	CASSLLAGERETQYF	TGTGCCAGCAGCTTACTAGCGGGGGAACGAGAGACCCAGTACTTC
TRBV5-1	TRBJ2-1	.	TRBD1	CASSTGQGYYNGQFF	TGCGCCAGCAGCACGGGACAGGGCTACTACAATGGGCAGTTCTTC
TRBV20-1	TRBJ2-3	.	.	CSASSGQVGGSQYF	TGCAGTGCTAGTTCCGGACAGGTGGGGGGATCGCAGTATTTT